The 20 T cell receptor beta chains presented below share a single source sample, sequenced in a study of beta chain features in type 1 diabetes. The entirety of the isolated RNA underwent reverse transcription, so expressed TCRB transcripts were sequenced. The table came from immunoSEQ multiplex PCR; TCRdb's copy has only in-frame clones and leaves some out. The data hold a few hundred thousand clones, with 15% to 20% observed a single time. Material for sequencing was naive CD4+ T cells from blood. The receptors come from a woman aged 18-30 years in good health.

A few counts support this clone. The J gene is TRBJ2-3, the V gene TRBV9, with 15 bases matching TRBD2. Germline loops: CDR1 SGDLS, CDR2 YYNGEE. The length of the CDR3 is 17 residues. J was trimmed by 4 bases and V by 4 bases; bases with no gene match: 7. The CDR3, as DNA: TGTGCCAGCAGCCTCGGACTAGCGGGAGGGCTCGCAGATACGCAGTATTTT. As protein: CASSLGLAGGLADTQYF.

This chain links TRBV7-2 with TRBJ2-1; 7 bases map to TRBD2. The CDR3 covers 15 residues. Germline V lookup: CDR1 SGHTA, CDR2 FQGNSA. J was trimmed by 9 bases and V by 1 base; bases with no gene match: 9. The DNA for the CDR3 is TGTGCCAGCAGCTTAGGGGATTTCGCGGGAGCTGAGCAGTTCTTC. Protein sequence: CASSLGDFAGAEQFF.

This chain links TRBV5-1 with TRBJ2-3; D gene ambiguous. Germline CDR1 and CDR2: SGHRS and YFSETQ. The CDR3 has 13 amino acids. Trimming left V 2 bases short and J 4 bases short, with 8 bases between. In DNA, the CDR3 is TGCGCCAGCAGCTTACCCCAGGCAGATACGCAGTATTTT. Its translation: CASSLPQADTQYF.

The rearrangement joins TRBV5-1 to TRBJ2-1; 8 bases map to TRBD2. The germline gives CDR1 SGHRS, CDR2 YFSETQ. V was pared by 4 bases and J by 1 base, with 4 bases of the junction left unmatched. The CDR3 extends over 15 amino acids. CDR3 region: CASSPSGSSYNEQFF. The CDR3 DNA follows: TGCGCCAGCAGCCCGAGCGGGAGTTCCTACAATGAGCAGTTCTTC.

The chain joins TRBV2 to TRBJ2-7; TRBD2 is a possible D gene (6 bases). The germline V gene has CDR1 SNHLY and CDR2 FYNNEI. The CDR3 contains 14 residues. Trimming shortened V by 8 bases and J by 3 bases, and 17 bases separated the two germline ends. The CDR3 sequence: CASQTEGLGYEQYF. CDR3 in DNA: TGTGCCAGCCAGACGGAGGGGCTGGGCTACGAGCAGTACTTC.

The chain combines TRBV7-6 with TRBJ2-7, with a tentative D call TRBD1 (6 bases). This CDR3 comprises 15 residues. Trimming removed 5 bases from V and 5 bases from J, with 19 bases in between. The V gene's germline CDR1 is SGHVS and CDR2 FNYEAQ. CDR3 region: CASSLEGQGLNEQYF. As DNA, the CDR3 is TGTGCCAGCAGCCTTGAAGGTCAGGGGCTCAACGAGCAGTACTTC.

The rearrangement uses TRBV10-3 and TRBJ1-1, with D perhaps TRBD1 (5 bases). V was pared by 3 bases and J by 4 bases, with 12 bases between. The CDR3 is 14 residues long. Germline CDR1 ENHRY, CDR2 SYGVKD. The CDR3 bases are TGTGCCATCAGTGAAACAGGAAGAGGCACTGAAGCTTTCTTT. Its translation is CAISETGRGTEAFF.

The chain joins TRBV4-1 to TRBJ1-2; D unclear. Trimming took 2 bases from V and 4 from J, leaving 11 bases between them. The CDR3 contains 14 residues. From germline, CDR1 is MGHRA and CDR2 YSYEKL. The CDR3 protein is CASSQFEGIYGYTF. In DNA, the CDR3 is TGCGCCAGCAGCCAATTTGAGGGAATCTATGGCTACACCTTC.

This clone has just a few counts. The genes are TRBV4-2 and TRBJ2-7, with D possibly matching TRBD1 (7 bases). CDR3 size: 16 residues. Trimming left V 6 bases short and J 3 bases short, with 21 bases between. CDR1 LGHNA and CDR2 YNFKEQ come from the germline V gene. DNA for the CDR3: TGTGCCAGCAGTCTCGCCGGCGGGGACAGCAACTACGAGCAGTACTTC. Its protein product is CASSLAGGDSNYEQYF.

The rearrangement links TRBV15 to TRBJ2-1; 7 nucleotides line up with TRBD2. The V and J ends lost 1 base and 3 bases, in that order; junction bases with no gene match: 6. This CDR3 comprises 16 residues. Germline CDR1 reads LNHNV; CDR2 reads YYDKDF (reference sequence). The CDR3 DNA is TGTGCCACCAGCAGAGGGGCTAGCGGAATCTACAATGAGCAGTTCTTC. It translates to CATSRGASGIYNEQFF.

This clone has only a few counts. The same CDR3 is also encoded by other DNA sequences in this sample. Here the CDR3 reads CAWSVPGNTEAFF. The CDR3 DNA follows: TGTGCCTGGAGTGTACCCGGGAACACTGAAGCTTTCTTT. This chain uses TRBV30 with TRBJ1-1; D is unclear. The V and J ends lost 0 bases and 1 base respectively, with 6 bases between them. In germline, CDR1 is GTSNPN, CDR2 SVGIG (reference sequence). The CDR3 contains 13 residues.

This chain uses TRBV9 with TRBJ2-1; D perhaps matches TRBD2 (5 bases). V lost 4 bases and J lost 9, with 17 bases in between. The germline gives CDR1 SGDLS, CDR2 YYNGEE. The CDR3 loop spans 14 amino acids. The CDR3: CASSSPAGGGEQFF. Written as DNA, the CDR3 is TGTGCCAGCAGCTCCCCCGCGGGTGGTGGTGAGCAGTTCTTC. The full variable domain, rest sourced from reference TRBV9 and TRBJ2-1, is DSGVTQTPKHLITATGQRVTLRCSPRSGDLSVYWYQQSLDQGLQFLIQYYNGEERAKGNILERFSAQQFPDLHSELNLSSLELGDSALYFCASSSPAGGGEQFFGPGTRLTVL.

V is TRBV7-9 and J is TRBJ2-5; 8 bases agree with TRBD1. CDR3 length: 14 amino acids. V lost 5 bases, J lost 2 bases, and 4 bases stayed unmatched. Germline lookup yields CDR1 SEHNR and CDR2 FQNEAQ (reference sequence). The CDR3 DNA reads TGTGCCAGCAGCCGGACAGGGAGGCAAGAGACCCAGTACTTC. It specifies CASSRTGRQETQYF.

This clone showed up just a few times. The chain employs TRBV11-2 and TRBJ2-1, with 9 nucleotides matching TRBD1. Germline assignment: CDR1 SGHAT and CDR2 FQNNGV. J was trimmed by 9 bases and V by 5 bases; bases with no gene match: 14. The CDR3 is made up of 16 amino acids. CDR3 nucleotide sequence: TGTGCCAGCAGCCGCGGAGTAGGACAGGGGTCTGGTGAGCAGTTCTTC. This sequence encodes CASSRGVGQGSGEQFF. Based on the CDR3 plus reference TRBV11-2 and TRBJ2-1, the full variable domain is EAGVAQSPRYKIIEKRQSVAFWCNPISGHATLYWYQQILGQGPKLLIQFQNNGVVDDSQLPKDRFSAERLKGVDSTLKIQPAKLEDSAVYLCASSRGVGQGSGEQFFGPGTRLTVL.

CDR3 nucleotides: TGCGCCAGCAGTCAATCCGGGATGTGGGGGCCAATGTACAATGAGCAGTTCTTC. It encodes CASSQSGMWGPMYNEQFF. The V gene is TRBV23-1, the J gene TRBJ2-1; possible D gene TRBD1, 6 bases. TRBV23-1 is classed as an ORF, of uncertain function. The CDR3 runs to 18 residues. V lost 0 bases, J lost 4 bases, and 19 bases lay in between.

This chain uses TRBV18 with TRBJ1-4; weak D call: TRBD1 (6 bases). The V gene lost 3 bases and the J gene lost 8 bases, with 16 bases spanning the gap. The CDR3 totals 15 residues. The germline V gene has CDR1 KGHSH and CDR2 LQKENI. CDR3 sequence reads: CASSPSVGAEEKLFF. In DNA, the CDR3 is TGTGCCAGCTCACCCTCCGTGGGGGCAGAAGAAAAACTGTTTTTT.

This clone was seen more than once but under ten times. The chain has TRBV19 and TRBJ2-4; D remains unclear. This CDR3 spans 13 amino acids. The germline V and J ends were trimmed by 9 bases and 0 bases, with 9 bases remaining between them. Germline-derived CDR1 and CDR2 are LNHDA and SQIVND (reference sequence). The CDR3 nucleotides are TGTGCCAGCTCCAGGCTAGCCAAAAACATTCAGTACTTC. The encoded protein is CASSRLAKNIQYF.

The V gene is TRBV28, the J gene TRBJ1-1; 8 nucleotides agree with TRBD1. The CDR3 covers 13 residues. Germline values: CDR1 MDHEN, CDR2 SYDVKM. V lost 7 bases to trimming and J lost 5 bases; unmatched junction nucleotides: 6. Here the CDR3 reads CASTPGDRTEAFF. The CDR3 DNA reads as TGTGCCAGCACCCCAGGGGACAGGACTGAAGCTTTCTTT. Variable domain in full (rest from reference TRBV28 and TRBJ1-1): DVKVTQSSRYLVKRTGEKVFLECVQDMDHENMFWYRQDPGLGLRLIYFSYDVKMKEKGDIPEGYSVSREKKERFSLILESASTNQTSMYLCASTPGDRTEAFFGQGTRLTVV.

V is TRBV29-1 and J is TRBJ2-5; 9 nucleotides align to TRBD1. V lost 4 bases, J lost 7 bases, and 1 base stayed unmatched. This CDR3 comprises 11 residues. Germline assignment: CDR1 SQVTM and CDR2 ANQGSEA. This CDR3 reads CSVATGGTQYF. The CDR3 nucleotides are TGCAGCGTTGCGACAGGGGGGACCCAGTACTTC.

CDR3 loop: CASSESGLAGVEQFF. DNA of the CDR3: TGTGCCAGCAGTGAATCGGGACTAGCGGGGGTTGAGCAGTTCTTC. V is TRBV25-1 and J is TRBJ2-1, with 14 positions matching TRBD2. The germline CDR1 and CDR2 sequences are MGHDK and SYGVNS. CDR3 length: 15 residues. Trimming cost V 1 base and J 9 bases; bases outside gene matches: 2.